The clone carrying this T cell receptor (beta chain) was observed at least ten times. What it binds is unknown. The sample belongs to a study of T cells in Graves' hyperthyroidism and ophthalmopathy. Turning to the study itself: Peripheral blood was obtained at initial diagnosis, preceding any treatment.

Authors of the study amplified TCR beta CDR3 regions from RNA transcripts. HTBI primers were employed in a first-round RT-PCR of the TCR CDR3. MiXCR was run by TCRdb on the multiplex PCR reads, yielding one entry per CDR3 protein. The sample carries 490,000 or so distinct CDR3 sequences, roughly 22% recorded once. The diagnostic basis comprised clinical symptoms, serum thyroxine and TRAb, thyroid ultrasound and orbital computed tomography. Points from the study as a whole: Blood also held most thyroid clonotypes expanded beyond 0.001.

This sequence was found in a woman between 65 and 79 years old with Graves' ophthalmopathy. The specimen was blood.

The CDR3 here is CASSLSSGGNSPLHF. CDR3 in DNA: TGTGCCAGCAGTTTATCATCCGGGGGAAATTCACCCCTCCACTTT. This chain connects TRBV27 to TRBJ1-6, with D maybe TRBD1 (5 bases). Between the trimmed V and J ends, which lost 0 bases and 7 bases, there was a span of 10 bases. CDR1 and CDR2 from the germline V gene are MNHEY and SMNVEV (reference sequence). The CDR3 consists of 15 residues.